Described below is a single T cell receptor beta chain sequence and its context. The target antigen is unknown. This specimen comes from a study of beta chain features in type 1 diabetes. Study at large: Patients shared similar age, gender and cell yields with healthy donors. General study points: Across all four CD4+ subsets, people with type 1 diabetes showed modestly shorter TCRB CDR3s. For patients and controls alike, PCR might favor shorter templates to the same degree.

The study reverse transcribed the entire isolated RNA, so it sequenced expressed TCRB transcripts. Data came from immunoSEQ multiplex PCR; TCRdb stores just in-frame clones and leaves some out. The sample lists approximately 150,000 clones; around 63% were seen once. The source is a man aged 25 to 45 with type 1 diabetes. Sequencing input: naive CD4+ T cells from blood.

CDR3 sequence: CASSLSLSGADTQYF. CDR3 sequence (DNA): TGTGCCAGCAGCTTATCCCTCAGCGGCGCAGATACGCAGTATTTT. V is TRBV7-9 and J is TRBJ2-3, with D possibly being TRBD2 (5 bases). V was trimmed by 2 bases and J by 4 bases, leaving 13 bases between them. The CDR3 extends over 15 amino acids. The germline CDR1 and CDR2 sequences are SEHNR and FQNEAQ (reference sequence).